This T cell receptor (beta chain) derives from a study of blood T cells in healthy people across ages. V was clipped by 5 bases and J by 1 base, with 12 bases between them. The CDR3 contains 15 residues. A second about 7 to 12 cycle PCR used barcoded and J-beta primers. MiXCR, applied by TCRdb to the 5' RACE reads, yields one record per CDR3 protein. The table lists some 1.7 million distinct CDR3 sequences, 28% of them singletons. This receptor was obtained from a woman in her 30s in good health. The material sequenced was blood. The rearrangement joins TRBV12-3 or TRBV12-4 to TRBJ2-1, with D perhaps matching TRBD1 (5 bases). CDR3: CASSPKQVSYNEQFF. DNA for the CDR3: TGTGCCAGCAGTCCAAAACAGGTATCCTACAATGAGCAGTTCTTC.